The next 26 T cell receptor beta chains were all read from a single sample in a study of CD8 T cells in Susac syndrome. An amount of RNA that ranged from roughly 0.45 to 1 ug was reverse transcribed with random hexamers. TCRdb ran MiXCR on the immunoSEQ multiplex PCR reads and lists one entry per CDR3 protein. This sample has roughly 50,000 distinct CDR3 sequences, with under 95% found just once. The sequenced material came from CD8+ T cells from PBMCs. Receptor source: a human donor in good health.

The chain joins TRBV9 to TRBJ1-1, with no clear D. The CDR3 consists of 13 residues. V lost 1 base, J lost 5 bases, and 9 bases lay in between. Germline values: CDR1 SGDLS, CDR2 YYNGEE. The CDR3 sequence: CASSVFGETEAFF. CDR3 nucleotides: TGTGCCAGCAGCGTATTTGGGGAGACTGAAGCTTTCTTT.

The chain uses TRBV12-3 or TRBV12-4 and TRBJ2-5; D is uncertain. Deletions cut 2 bases from V and 2 bases from J, with 9 bases between. The CDR3 is made up of 14 amino acids. Written as DNA, the CDR3 is TGTGCCAGCAGTTTAAGTATGCGTCAAGAGACCCAGTACTTC. Translating it yields CASSLSMRQETQYF.

Worth noting for this clonotype: An end of the junction does not agree with germline; a read error may underlie this. This chain joins TRBV13 and TRBJ1-1; weak D call: TRBD1 (5 bases). The CDR3 runs 15 residues. Germline assignment: CDR1 PRHDT and CDR2 FYEKMQ (reference sequence). This chain's CDR3 is CASSFGGAQSTEALF. CDR3 bases: TGTGCCAGCAGCTTTGGTGGGGCGCAGAGCACTGAAGCTCTCTTT.

The CDR3 here is CASSVPSADNEQFF. As DNA, the CDR3 is TGTGCCAGCAGCGTCCCTAGCGCCGACAATGAGCAGTTCTTC. The V and J genes are TRBV7-6 and TRBJ2-1; D might be TRBD2 (6 bases). This CDR3 comprises 14 residues. Trimming pared 5 bases from V and 5 bases from J, leaving 13 bases between. Germline CDR1 reads SGHVS; CDR2 reads FNYEAQ.

This clonotype was seen only once. The V call is TRBV7-9, the J call TRBJ2-6, with 8 bases identical to TRBD1. Germline CDR1 SEHNR, CDR2 FQNEAQ (reference sequence). There are 18 residues in the CDR3. The ends lost 4 bases at V and 1 base at J; junction bases unmatched: 9. The CDR3 nucleotides are TGTGCCAGCAGCTCCAAGGCCCAGGGGGCGTCTGGGGCCAACGTCCTGACTTTC. Its translation: CASSSKAQGASGANVLTF. The whole variable domain, remainder taken from reference TRBV7-9 and TRBJ2-6, is DTGVSQNPRHKITKRGQNVTFRCDPISEHNRLYWYRQTLGQGPEFLTYFQNEAQLEKSRLLSDRFSAERPKGSFSTLEIQRTEQGDSAMYLCASSSKAQGASGANVLTFGAGSRLTVL.

The sample holds a few counts of this clonotype. This chain links TRBV29-1 with TRBJ1-4; TRBD1 might be the D (6 bases). The V gene lost 8 bases and the J gene lost 8 bases, with 18 bases spanning the gap. This CDR3 has 13 residues. Germline CDR1 and CDR2: SQVTM and ANQGSEA. The CDR3 DNA reads as TGCAGCTTCCGTGGGGGCCGAGGGGAAAAACTGTTTTTT. Translation gives CSFRGGRGEKLFF. The full variable domain, in which reference TRBV29-1 and TRBJ1-4 provide the parts outside the CDR3, is SAVISQKPSRDICQRGTSLTIQCQVDSQVTMMFWYRQQPGQSLTLIATANQGSEATYESGFVIDKFPISRPNLTFSTLTVSNMSPEDSSIYLCSFRGGRGEKLFFGSGTQLSVL.

The chain links TRBV10-3 to TRBJ2-4, with 12 positions matching TRBD1. Germline V CDR1 and CDR2: ENHRY, SYGVKD. CDR3 length: 15 amino acids. V was pared by 11 bases and J by 8 bases, with 13 bases of the junction left unmatched. The CDR3 is CASAGTGGTGYIQYF. Here the CDR3 DNA reads TGTGCCTCCGCCGGGACAGGGGGCACGGGATACATTCAGTACTTC.

This clonotype was recorded only once. In nucleotides, the CDR3 is TGTGCCAGCAGCTTGGGGGAAGAGCAGTTCTTC. As protein: CASSLGEEQFF. This rearrangement joins TRBV5-6 to TRBJ2-1; D remains unclear. V lost 0 bases, J lost 10 bases, and 5 bases lay in between. Germline lookup yields CDR1 SGHDT and CDR2 YYEEEE. CDR3 length: 11 residues.

The chain uses TRBV20-1 and TRBJ2-3; D gene unclear. This CDR3 has 13 residues. Germline assignment: CDR1 DFQATT and CDR2 SNEGSKA (reference sequence). Trimming shortened V by 4 bases and J by 10 bases, and 18 bases separated the two germline ends. This CDR3 is CSAIGWSVEPQYF. The CDR3 coding sequence is TGCAGTGCTATTGGTTGGTCGGTAGAGCCGCAGTATTTT.

This chain joins TRBV5-6 and TRBJ2-7; unclear D gene. This CDR3 contains 12 residues. Germline CDR1 and CDR2: SGHDT and YYEEEE. Trimming took 0 bases from V and 4 from J, leaving 5 bases between them. The CDR3 is CASSLDQYEQYF. Written as DNA, the CDR3 is TGTGCCAGCAGCTTGGACCAGTACGAGCAGTACTTC. Supplemented by reference TRBV5-6 and TRBJ2-7, the full variable domain reads DAGVTQSPTHLIKTRGQQVTLRCSPKSGHDTVSWYQQALGQGPQFIFQYYEEEERQRGNFPDRFSGHQFPNYSSELNVNALLLGDSALYLCASSLDQYEQYFGPGTRLTVT.

The chain links TRBV20-1 to TRBJ1-2; a possible D gene is TRBD1 (6 bases). Germline V gene lookup returns CDR1 DFQATT and CDR2 SNEGSKA (reference sequence). Trimming pared 6 bases from V and 6 bases from J, leaving 17 bases between. This CDR3 region has 13 residues. CDR3 sequence: CSARGRDVDGYTF. Written as DNA, the CDR3 is TGCAGTGCCAGGGGCAGGGACGTGGATGGCTACACCTTC.

The chain employs TRBV4-1 and TRBJ1-1; D is perhaps TRBD1 (5 bases). Looked up from germline, CDR1 is MGHRA and CDR2 is YSYEKL. The V gene lost 1 base and the J gene lost 3 bases, with 12 bases spanning the gap. The CDR3 is 15 residues long. In nucleotides, the CDR3 is TGCGCCAGCAGCCAAGGATCCCCAGGGTACACTGAAGCTTTCTTT. Translation gives CASSQGSPGYTEAFF.

The V and J genes are TRBV29-1 and TRBJ2-1, with 8 bases that match TRBD2. This CDR3 comprises 16 residues. Germline loops: CDR1 SQVTM, CDR2 ANQGSEA. Trimming cost V 3 bases and J 8 bases; bases outside gene matches: 15. As DNA, the CDR3 is TGCAGCGTTGATGGCAGCGGGAGAGCCCCTTACCATGAGCAGTTCTTC. It specifies CSVDGSGRAPYHEQFF.

The rearrangement joins TRBV28 to TRBJ2-3; D could derive from TRBD1 or TRBD2 (6 bases each). The V and J ends lost 7 bases and 4 bases respectively, with 15 bases between them. CDR1 is MDHEN and CDR2 is SYDVKM in the germline V gene. The CDR3 runs 14 residues. CDR3: CASTGDSRADTQYF. CDR3 sequence (DNA): TGTGCCAGCACAGGGGACTCTCGGGCAGATACGCAGTATTTT.

This rearrangement joins TRBV16 to TRBJ2-5; 11 bases align to TRBD1. The CDR3 loop spans 15 amino acids. The germline V gene has CDR1 KGHSY and CDR2 FQNENV. V lost 4 bases, J lost 5 bases, and 6 bases stayed unmatched. The CDR3 sequence: CASSRWDRGKETQYF. DNA for the CDR3: TGTGCCAGCAGCCGATGGGACAGGGGGAAGGAGACCCAGTACTTC. Drawing the rest from reference TRBV16 and TRBJ2-5, the complete variable domain is GEEVAQTPKHLVRGEGQKAKLYCAPIKGHSYVFWYQQVLKNEFKFLISFQNENVFDETGMPKERFSAKCLPNSPCSLEIQATKLEDSAVYFCASSRWDRGKETQYFGPGTRLLVL.

CDR3 nucleotide sequence: TGCGCCAGCAGCCAAGGACTAGGCGAGCGGGGTGAGCAGTTCTTC. Protein: CASSQGLGERGEQFF. V usage is TRBV4-1 and J usage is TRBJ2-1; 7 bases fit TRBD2. The CDR3 has 15 amino acids. Germline CDR1 and CDR2: MGHRA and YSYEKL. V dropped 1 base and J dropped 9; count of bases not matched to a gene: 9.

V and J are TRBV23-1 and TRBJ2-7; 8 nucleotides line up with TRBD1. TRBV23-1 is identified as an open reading frame with a role that is uncertain. With V trimmed by 6 bases and J by 9 bases, 4 bases remained unmatched. The CDR3 sequence is 11 residues long. The chain's CDR3 is CASSTGQGQYF. CDR3 sequence (DNA): TGCGCCAGCAGCACTGGACAGGGGCAGTACTTC.

The chain joins TRBV6-5 to TRBJ2-1; 10 bases line up with TRBD2. The V gene end was trimmed by 4 bases and the J gene end by 9 bases; junction bases not matched to a gene: 12. The germline CDR1 and CDR2 sequences are MNHEY and SVGAGI. The CDR3 runs 16 residues. CDR3: CASSSGLAPLHGEQFF. DNA for the CDR3: TGTGCCAGCAGTTCGGGACTAGCGCCCTTACATGGTGAGCAGTTCTTC.

J is TRBJ2-7 and V is TRBV7-9, with a possible D match to TRBD1 (6 bases). The CDR3 runs to 13 residues. The V end lost 5 bases, the J end lost 5 bases, and 13 bases lay between the germline ends. CDR1 SEHNR and CDR2 FQNEAQ come from the germline V gene (reference sequence). Here the CDR3 reads CASSLWTDNEQYF. In DNA, the CDR3 is TGTGCCAGCAGCCTATGGACAGACAACGAGCAGTACTTC. The variable domain in full, completed from reference TRBV7-9 and TRBJ2-7, reads DTGVSQNPRHKITKRGQNVTFRCDPISEHNRLYWYRQTLGQGPEFLTYFQNEAQLEKSRLLSDRFSAERPKGSFSTLEIQRTEQGDSAMYLCASSLWTDNEQYFGPGTRLTVT.

The chain has TRBV6-5 and TRBJ2-3; the match to TRBD1 covers 9 bases. CDR1 is MNHEY and CDR2 is SVGAGI in the germline V gene. Trimming cost V 7 bases and J 2 bases; bases outside gene matches: 7. This CDR3 spans 15 amino acids. The DNA for the CDR3 is TGTGCCAGCATCCCCCGGGACAGGGCCACAGATACGCAGTATTTT. It is translated as CASIPRDRATDTQYF.

The chain joins TRBV7-9 to TRBJ2-1; 7 nucleotides align to TRBD1. The CDR3 is made up of 14 amino acids. V lost 2 bases, J lost 4 bases, and 2 bases stayed unmatched. The germline V gene encodes CDR1 SEHNR and CDR2 FQNEAQ (reference sequence). The CDR3 DNA reads as TGTGCCAGCAGCTTATTGGGACAGTACAATGAGCAGTTCTTC. As protein: CASSLLGQYNEQFF.

This clonotype appeared once. V gene TRBV5-1 combines with J gene TRBJ2-7; D is perhaps TRBD2 (5 bases). Per the germline V gene, CDR1 is SGHRS and CDR2 is YFSETQ. V lost 2 bases and J lost 2, with 8 bases in between. The CDR3 totals 13 residues. CDR3 sequence reads: CASSFTRAYEQYF. DNA for the CDR3: TGCGCCAGCAGCTTTACTAGGGCCTACGAGCAGTACTTC.

The chain has TRBV27 and TRBJ1-4; D is ambiguous. Germline V CDR1 and CDR2: MNHEY, SMNVEV (reference sequence). V lost 4 bases, J lost 5 bases, and 8 bases lay in between. The length of the CDR3 is 13 residues. DNA of the CDR3: TGTGCCAGCAGTTCTTTGGGGAATGAAAAACTGTTTTTT. It translates to CASSSLGNEKLFF.

The V call is TRBV25-1, the J call TRBJ2-5; weak D call: TRBD1 (5 bases). With 1 base removed from V and 3 bases from J, the gap between germline ends came to 21 bases. Germline V lookup: CDR1 MGHDK, CDR2 SYGVNS. This CDR3 spans 18 amino acids. The CDR3 spells CASSEFHALGSGKETQYF. DNA for the CDR3: TGTGCCAGCAGTGAATTCCACGCCCTAGGGTCAGGGAAAGAGACCCAGTACTTC.

The chain carries TRBV27 and TRBJ2-5; D perhaps matches TRBD2 (6 bases). The V end lost 6 bases, the J end lost 7 bases, and 15 bases lay between the germline ends. CDR3 length: 13 residues. The germline gives CDR1 MNHEY, CDR2 SMNVEV (reference sequence). The CDR3 loop reads CASSPGLGGTQYF. CDR3 in DNA: TGTGCCAGCAGCCCGGGACTGGGGGGGACCCAGTACTTC.

The chain is built from TRBV20-1 and TRBJ2-7; the match to TRBD2 covers 8 bases. With V trimmed by 0 bases and J by 5 bases, 9 bases remained unmatched. Germline V gene data show CDR1 as DFQATT and CDR2 as SNEGSKA (reference sequence). CDR3 length: 15 amino acids. The CDR3 is CSARDLREVYDEQYF. In DNA form, the CDR3 reads TGCAGTGCTAGAGATTTGCGGGAGGTTTACGACGAGCAGTACTTC.